One sample yielded the 4 T cell receptor beta chains listed below, sequenced in a study of post-analysis software for immune sequencing data. The antigens these receptors bind are not known. Tagging with unique molecular identifiers was a feature of the TCR beta cDNA libraries. TCRdb analysed the PCR reads with MiXCR anew, one entry per CDR3 protein. The sample includes approximately 730,000 distinct CDR3 sequences, 40% to 55% of them seen just once. Study-level results: Roughly five TRBV segments, including TRBV5-6, TRBV5-1 and TRBV20-1, were more frequent in patients than controls.

Source material: blood. These receptors were collected from a girl aged 5-17 years with multiple sclerosis.

V gene TRBV28 combines with J gene TRBJ2-5; TRBD1 matches 10 bases. The CDR3 has 14 residues. J gave up 4 bases and V 5 bases, and 4 bases lay outside the gene matches. CDR1 and CDR2 (germline): MDHEN, SYDVKM. Here the CDR3 reads CASSLDRGVETQYF. In DNA, the CDR3 is TGTGCCAGCAGTCTGGACAGGGGGGTAGAGACCCAGTACTTC.

The V and J genes are TRBV10-3 and TRBJ2-7; the D is unclear. The V gene's germline CDR1 is ENHRY and CDR2 SYGVKD. This CDR3 region has 15 residues. V was shortened by 4 bases and J by 2 bases, with 15 bases between the two germline ends. The CDR3, as DNA: TGTGCCATCAGTGGCGAGGTATCCCCTCCCTACGAGCAGTACTTC. Residues: CAISGEVSPPYEQYF.

The chain couples TRBV3-1 to TRBJ2-1; D is perhaps TRBD2 (5 bases). V shed 1 base and J shed 11 bases, with 9 bases lying between them. The germline V gene has CDR1 LGHDT and CDR2 YNNKEL (reference sequence). The CDR3 totals 12 residues. The DNA for the CDR3 is TGTGCCAGCAGCCAAGTGGGAGACAAGCAGTTCTTC. Translating gives CASSQVGDKQFF.

The chain carries TRBV29-1 and TRBJ2-5; 8 nucleotides match TRBD2. The length of the CDR3 is 12 residues. CDR1 and CDR2 from the germline V gene are SQVTM and ANQGSEA. The trim removed 4 bases at V and 11 bases at J, leaving 9 bases unmatched. CDR3 nucleotide sequence: TGCAGCGTTGGAACGGGGGGGTGCGGGCAGTACTTC. Amino acids: CSVGTGGCGQYF. Variable domain in full (rest from reference TRBV29-1 and TRBJ2-5): SAVISQKPSRDICQRGTSLTIQCQVDSQVTMMFWYRQQPGQSLTLIATANQGSEATYESGFVIDKFPISRPNLTFSTLTVSNMSPEDSSIYLCSVGTGGCGQYFGPGTRLLVL.